This T cell receptor beta chain derives from a study of blood T cell repertoires in COVID-19 (TCRdb year 2020). Some background on the complete study: Samples covering the acute and convalescent phases of COVID-19 were provided by collaborators in the United States, Italy and Spain. The prospective study material was composed of cDNA or gDNA derived from T cells, B-cell-depleted T cells, or PBMCs. The dataset comprised deeply sampled blood TCRbeta repertoires from subjects exposed to, actively infected with, or recovered from COVID-19. The repertoires were made available in a free public database intended to serve as a resource for research on the immune response to SARS-CoV-2. The samples were drawn from two sources: the first 160 participants of the ongoing ImmuneRACE study, and 1,254 subjects contributed by 6 global collaborators. The sample metadata nearly always contained a de-identified subject ID, COVID-19 status, age in years and sex. Where available, HLA class I and class II types were obtained from metadata supplied by the sample provider rather than from assay-based typing.

The research as a whole found: The amount of clinical and demographic metadata varied by source and participant and was provided uncurated.

To note about this clone: Its target antigen remains unknown. Base-call qualities are not available, and no considerably larger clone is one nucleotide away.

TCRbeta CDR3 regions were amplified from genomic DNA using the immunoSEQ Assay, a bias-controlled multiplex PCR. The study's own analysis went as follows. The number of nucleated cells in each sample was estimated by amplification of reference gene primers within the assay. Sequence reads were collapsed and filtered to measure the absolute abundance of every unique TCRbeta CDR3 rearrangement. For each sample, productive Simpson clonality was calculated as the square root of Simpson's diversity index over productive rearrangements. Not all clones reach the TCRdb copy of this immuneACCESS table, which keeps in-frame sequences only. Checked studies attribute under half of the gap to unresolved V genes and leave the rest unexplained. The DNA gave D and trimming, while V, J and clone size come from that table. This sample holds approximately 300,000 clones; 75% to 90% were observed only once. The top ten clonotypes cover approximately 5% of the sample.

Participants in the prospective study were aged about 18 to 95 years, lived in 20 to 25 United States geographic areas, and enrolled through a virtual design. In the prospective study, cohorts were assigned on the basis of participant-reported clinical history obtained from a screening survey and a study questionnaire. ImmuneRACE Cohort 3 recovered participants were defined by two consecutive negative NP/OP PCR tests, healthcare professional clearance, or symptom resolution. In the prospective study, whole blood, serum and a nasopharyngeal or oropharyngeal swab were collected from each participant by mobile phlebotomists. Additional blood draws and questionnaires over an approximately two-month period could optionally be provided by prospective study participants. Prospective study blood samples were shipped either frozen or at room temperature before DNA extraction. The sequence was collected from a man aged 55 to 70 who had recovered from COVID-19. The sample taken for sequencing was PBMCs or T cells enriched from blood (not recorded which).

For the CDR3, the sequence is CASSLIAYEQYF. Read as DNA, the sequence is TGTGCCAGCAGTCTTATAGCCTACGAGCAGTACTTC. This receptor chain uses TRBV28 and TRBJ2-7; too little of a D gene remains to name it. V was cut back by 5 bases and J by 2 bases, leaving a gap of 7 bases between them. Reading the germline V gene gives CDR1 MDHEN and CDR2 SYDVKM. Its CDR3 holds 12 amino acids, cysteine through phenylalanine. Only CDR3 DNA remains: 36 bases, in frame from the first base.